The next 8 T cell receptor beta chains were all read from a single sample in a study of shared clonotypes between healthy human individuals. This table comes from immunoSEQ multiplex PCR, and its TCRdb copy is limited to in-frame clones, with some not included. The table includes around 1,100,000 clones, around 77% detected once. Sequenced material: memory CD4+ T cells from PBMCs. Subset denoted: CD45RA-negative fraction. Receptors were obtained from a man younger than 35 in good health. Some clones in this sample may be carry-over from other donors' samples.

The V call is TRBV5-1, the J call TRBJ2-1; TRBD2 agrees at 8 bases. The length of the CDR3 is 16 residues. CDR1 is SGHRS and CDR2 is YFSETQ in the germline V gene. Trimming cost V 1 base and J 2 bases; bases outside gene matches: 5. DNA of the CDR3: TGCGCCAGCAGCTTGCTCCCAGCGGGAGCCTACAATGAGCAGTTCTTC. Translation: CASSLLPAGAYNEQFF.

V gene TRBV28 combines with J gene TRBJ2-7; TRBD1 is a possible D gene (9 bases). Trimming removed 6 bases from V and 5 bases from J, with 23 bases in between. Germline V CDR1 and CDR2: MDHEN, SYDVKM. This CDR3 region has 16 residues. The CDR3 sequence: CASRTGGAGLAHEQYF. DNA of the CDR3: TGTGCCAGCAGGACAGGGGGTGCCGGACTAGCCCACGAGCAGTACTTC. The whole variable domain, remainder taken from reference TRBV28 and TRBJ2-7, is DVKVTQSSRYLVKRTGEKVFLECVQDMDHENMFWYRQDPGLGLRLIYFSYDVKMKEKGDIPEGYSVSREKKERFSLILESASTNQTSMYLCASRTGGAGLAHEQYFGPGTRLTVT.

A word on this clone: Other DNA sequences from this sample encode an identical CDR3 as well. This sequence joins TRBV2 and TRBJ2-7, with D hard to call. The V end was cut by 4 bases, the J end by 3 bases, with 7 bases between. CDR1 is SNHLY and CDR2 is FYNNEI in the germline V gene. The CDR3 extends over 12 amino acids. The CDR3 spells CASSATSYEQYF. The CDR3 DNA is TGTGCCAGCAGTGCGACCAGCTACGAGCAGTACTTC.

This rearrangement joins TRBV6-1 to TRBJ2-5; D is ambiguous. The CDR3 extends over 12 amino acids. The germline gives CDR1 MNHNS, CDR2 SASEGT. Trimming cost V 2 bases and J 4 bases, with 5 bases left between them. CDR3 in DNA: TGTGCCAGCAGTGAATGGAGAGAGACCCAGTACTTC. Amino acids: CASSEWRETQYF.

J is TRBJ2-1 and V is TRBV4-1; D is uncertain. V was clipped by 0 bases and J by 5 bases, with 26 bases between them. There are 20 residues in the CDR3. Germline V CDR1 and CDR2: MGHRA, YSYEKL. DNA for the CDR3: TGCGCCAGCAGCCAAGAAAGGTTCTTTCGGGTCGGAATTGGAAACAATGAGCAGTTCTTC. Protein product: CASSQERFFRVGIGNNEQFF.

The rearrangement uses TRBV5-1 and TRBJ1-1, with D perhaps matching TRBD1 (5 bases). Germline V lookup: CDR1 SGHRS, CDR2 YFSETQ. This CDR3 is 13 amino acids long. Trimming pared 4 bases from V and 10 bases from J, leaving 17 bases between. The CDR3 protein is CASSIGGVTGAFF. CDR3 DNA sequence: TGCGCCAGCAGCATCGGGGGTGTAACCGGAGCTTTCTTT.

The CDR3 region is CASSLGGFNYGYTF. The DNA of the CDR3 is TGTGCCAGCAGCTTGGGGGGGTTTAACTATGGCTACACCTTC. The V and J genes are TRBV5-6 and TRBJ1-2, with D possibly matching TRBD1 (5 bases). The CDR3 is 14 amino acids. Trimming left V 0 bases short and J 1 base short, with 7 bases between. Germline lookup yields CDR1 SGHDT and CDR2 YYEEEE.

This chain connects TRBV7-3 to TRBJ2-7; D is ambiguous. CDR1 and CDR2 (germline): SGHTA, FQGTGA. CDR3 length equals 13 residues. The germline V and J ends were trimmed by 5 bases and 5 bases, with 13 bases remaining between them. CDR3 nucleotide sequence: TGTGCCAGCAGCCCCTCCTTTGGGAACGAGCAGTACTTC. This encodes CASSPSFGNEQYF.